These T cell receptor beta chains were read from a single sample in a study of neurological immune-mediated disorders. TCRdb analysed the 5' RACE reads with MiXCR anew, one entry per CDR3 protein. The table has around 31,000 distinct CDR3 sequences, approximately 4.1% seen once. Source material: CD4+ T cells from blood. These receptors were taken from a woman aged 35 to 49 in good health. Both conserved end residues are part of each CDR3. D genes are given only for firm matches. The size entry gives once, few or many counts, or a class when the clone is expanded.

j_call: TRBJ2-1; v_call: TRBV5-1; cdr3_length: 15; clone_size: many; d_call: TRBD1; cdr3_aa: CASSTTGEAYNEQFF; cdr3_nt: TGCGCCAGCAGCACCACAGGGGAAGCCTACAATGAGCAGTTCTTC
j_call: TRBJ2-1; v_call: TRBV11-2; cdr3_length: 15; clone_size: many; d_call: TRBD2; cdr3_aa: CASSRPGLAYNEQFF; cdr3_nt: TGTGCCAGCAGCCGGCCGGGACTAGCTTACAATGAGCAGTTCTTC
j_call: TRBJ2-5; v_call: TRBV10-3; cdr3_length: 13; clone_size: medium-sized; d_call: .; cdr3_aa: CAIKPGPGETQYF; cdr3_nt: TGTGCCATCAAACCGGGGCCGGGAGAGACCCAGTACTTC
j_call: TRBJ2-5; v_call: TRBV7-8; cdr3_length: 15; clone_size: many; d_call: TRBD1; cdr3_aa: CASSQGAYPRETQYF; cdr3_nt: TGTGCCAGCAGTCAGGGGGCCTACCCTCGGGAGACCCAGTACTTC
j_call: TRBJ2-6; v_call: TRBV20-1; cdr3_length: 16; clone_size: many; d_call: .; cdr3_aa: CSARPPAGVGANVLTF; cdr3_nt: TGCAGTGCTAGACCTCCGGCAGGGGTCGGGGCCAACGTCCTGACTTTC
j_call: TRBJ2-5; v_call: TRBV20-1; cdr3_length: 12; clone_size: many; d_call: .; cdr3_aa: CSASNLGETQYF; cdr3_nt: TGCAGTGCTAGCAATCTAGGAGAGACCCAGTACTTC
j_call: TRBJ2-3; v_call: TRBV20-1; cdr3_length: 12; clone_size: many; d_call: .; cdr3_aa: CSARKVADTQYF; cdr3_nt: TGCAGTGCTAGGAAAGTAGCAGATACGCAGTATTTT
j_call: TRBJ1-1; v_call: TRBV11-2; cdr3_length: 14; clone_size: many; d_call: .; cdr3_aa: CASSFSGVGAEAFF; cdr3_nt: TGTGCCAGCAGCTTCTCGGGGGTGGGCGCTGAAGCTTTCTTT
j_call: TRBJ1-2; v_call: TRBV5-5; cdr3_length: 12; clone_size: many; d_call: .; cdr3_aa: CASSLLEGGYTF; cdr3_nt: TGTGCCAGCAGCTTGCTAGAAGGAGGCTACACCTTC
j_call: TRBJ2-2; v_call: TRBV9; cdr3_length: 13; clone_size: many; d_call: .; cdr3_aa: CASSVENTGELFF; cdr3_nt: TGTGCCAGCAGCGTAGAAAACACCGGGGAGCTGTTTTTT
j_call: TRBJ1-2; v_call: TRBV5-1; cdr3_length: 13; clone_size: many; d_call: .; cdr3_aa: CASSLAGDYGYTF; cdr3_nt: TGCGCCAGCAGCTTGGCAGGGGACTATGGCTACACCTTC
j_call: TRBJ2-7; v_call: TRBV20-1; cdr3_length: 14; clone_size: many; d_call: .; cdr3_aa: CSARVRGWPYEQYF; cdr3_nt: TGCAGTGCTAGAGTGCGGGGCTGGCCGTACGAGCAGTACTTC
j_call: TRBJ1-4; v_call: TRBV7-2; cdr3_length: 16; clone_size: many; d_call: .; cdr3_aa: CASSRRDGGPNEKLFF; cdr3_nt: TGTGCCAGCAGCAGACGGGACGGCGGGCCAAATGAAAAACTGTTTTTT
j_call: TRBJ2-3; v_call: TRBV25-1; cdr3_length: 16; clone_size: many; d_call: .; cdr3_aa: CASSDQTRARGYTQYF; cdr3_nt: TGTGCCAGCAGTGACCAGACCAGGGCCAGGGGTTATACGCAGTATTTT
j_call: TRBJ1-3; v_call: TRBV5-1; cdr3_length: 12; clone_size: many; d_call: .; cdr3_aa: CASSRSGNTIYF; cdr3_nt: TGCGCCAGCAGCCGATCTGGAAACACCATATATTTT
j_call: TRBJ2-6; v_call: TRBV6-2/TRBV6-3; cdr3_length: 17; clone_size: many; d_call: TRBD1; cdr3_aa: CASKADRDPSGANVLTF; cdr3_nt: TGTGCCAGCAAGGCGGACAGGGACCCATCTGGGGCCAACGTCCTGACTTTC